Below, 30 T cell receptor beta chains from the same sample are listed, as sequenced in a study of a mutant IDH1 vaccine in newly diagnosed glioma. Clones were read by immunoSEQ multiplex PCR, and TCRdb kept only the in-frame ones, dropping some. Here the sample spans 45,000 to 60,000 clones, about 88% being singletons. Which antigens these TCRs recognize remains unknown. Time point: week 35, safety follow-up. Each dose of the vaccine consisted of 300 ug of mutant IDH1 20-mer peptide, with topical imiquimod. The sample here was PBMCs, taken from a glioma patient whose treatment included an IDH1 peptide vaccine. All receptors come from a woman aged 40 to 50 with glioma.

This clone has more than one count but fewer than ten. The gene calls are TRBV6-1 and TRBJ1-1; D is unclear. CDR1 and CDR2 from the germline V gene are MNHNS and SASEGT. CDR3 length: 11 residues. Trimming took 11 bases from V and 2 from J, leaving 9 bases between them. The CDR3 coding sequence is TGTGCCCTAACGCGAAACACTGAAGCTTTCTTT. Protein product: CALTRNTEAFF.

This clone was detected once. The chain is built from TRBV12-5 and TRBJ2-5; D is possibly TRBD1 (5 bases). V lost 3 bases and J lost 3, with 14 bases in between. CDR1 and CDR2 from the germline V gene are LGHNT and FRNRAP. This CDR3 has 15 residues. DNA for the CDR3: TGTGCTAGTGGTTTTTCAGCAGGGTGGGAAGAGACCCAGTACTTC. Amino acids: CASGFSAGWEETQYF. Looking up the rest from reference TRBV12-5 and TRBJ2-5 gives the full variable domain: DARVTQTPRHKVTEMGQEVTMRCQPILGHNTVFWYRQTMMQGLELLAYFRNRAPLDDSGMPKDRFSAEMPDATLATLKIQPSEPRDSAVYFCASGFSAGWEETQYFGPGTRLLVL.

CDR3 protein: CASSLGSGVTEAFF. CDR3 nucleotides: TGTGCCAGCAGTTTAGGGTCCGGGGTCACTGAAGCTTTCTTT. V is TRBV27 and J is TRBJ1-1, with no clear D. Germline-derived CDR1 and CDR2 are MNHEY and SMNVEV (reference sequence). The CDR3 runs 14 residues. Trimming took 2 bases from V and 4 from J, leaving 11 bases between them.

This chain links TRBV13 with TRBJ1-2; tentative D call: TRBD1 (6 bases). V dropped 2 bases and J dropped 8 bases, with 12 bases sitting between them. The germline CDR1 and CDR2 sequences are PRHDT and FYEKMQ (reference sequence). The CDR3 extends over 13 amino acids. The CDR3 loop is CASSLRGGRGYTF. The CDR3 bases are TGTGCCAGCAGCTTAAGGGGGGGTCGGGGCTACACCTTC.

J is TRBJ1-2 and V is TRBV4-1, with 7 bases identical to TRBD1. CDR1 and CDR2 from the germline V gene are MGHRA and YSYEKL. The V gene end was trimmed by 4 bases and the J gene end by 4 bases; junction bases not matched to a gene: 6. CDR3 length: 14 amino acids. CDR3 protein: CASSRPGQTYGYTF. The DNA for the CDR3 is TGCGCCAGCAGCCGGCCGGGACAGACCTATGGCTACACCTTC.

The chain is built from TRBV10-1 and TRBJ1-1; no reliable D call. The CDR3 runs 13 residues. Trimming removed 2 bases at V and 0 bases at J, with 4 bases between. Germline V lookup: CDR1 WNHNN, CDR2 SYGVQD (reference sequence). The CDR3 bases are TGCGCCAGCAGTGAGGCCGTGAACACTGAAGCTTTCTTT. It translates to CASSEAVNTEAFF.

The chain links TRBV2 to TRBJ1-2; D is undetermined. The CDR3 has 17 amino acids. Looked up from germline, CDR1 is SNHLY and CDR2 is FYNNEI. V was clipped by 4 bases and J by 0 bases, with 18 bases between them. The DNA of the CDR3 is TGTGCCAGCAGTGTATCGGCAGAGACCCCCCCTAACTATGGCTACACCTTC. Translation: CASSVSAETPPNYGYTF.

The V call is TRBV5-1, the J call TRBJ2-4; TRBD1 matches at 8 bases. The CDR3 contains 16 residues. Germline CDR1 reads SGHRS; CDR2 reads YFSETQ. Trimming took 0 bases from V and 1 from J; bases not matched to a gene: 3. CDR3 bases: TGCGCCAGCAGCTTGGGAACAGGGGGGGCCAAAAACATTCAGTACTTC. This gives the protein CASSLGTGGAKNIQYF.

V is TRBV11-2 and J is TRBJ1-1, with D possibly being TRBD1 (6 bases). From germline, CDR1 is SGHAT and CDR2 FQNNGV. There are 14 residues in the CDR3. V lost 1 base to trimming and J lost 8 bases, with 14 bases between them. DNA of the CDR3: TGTGCCAGCAGCTTAGGGGGGGCGGCAGGGGAAGCTTTCTTT. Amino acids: CASSLGGAAGEAFF.

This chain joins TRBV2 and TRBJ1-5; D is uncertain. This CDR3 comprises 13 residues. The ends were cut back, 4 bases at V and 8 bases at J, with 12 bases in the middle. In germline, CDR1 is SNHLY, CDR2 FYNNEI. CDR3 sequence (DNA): TGTGCCAGCAGTGTCTCGACACTGAAGCCCCAGCATTTT. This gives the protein CASSVSTLKPQHF.

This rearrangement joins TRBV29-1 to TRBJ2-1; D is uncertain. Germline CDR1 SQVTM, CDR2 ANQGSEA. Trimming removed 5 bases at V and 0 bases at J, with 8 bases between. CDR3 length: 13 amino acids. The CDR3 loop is CSVIYPSYNEQFF. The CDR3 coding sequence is TGCAGCGTTATATACCCCTCCTACAATGAGCAGTTCTTC.

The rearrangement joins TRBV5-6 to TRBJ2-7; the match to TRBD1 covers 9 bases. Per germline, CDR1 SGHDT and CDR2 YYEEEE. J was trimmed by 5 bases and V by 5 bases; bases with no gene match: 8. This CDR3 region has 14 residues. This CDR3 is CASSWDRDLDEQYF. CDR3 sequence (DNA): TGTGCCAGCAGTTGGGACAGGGATCTCGACGAGCAGTACTTC.

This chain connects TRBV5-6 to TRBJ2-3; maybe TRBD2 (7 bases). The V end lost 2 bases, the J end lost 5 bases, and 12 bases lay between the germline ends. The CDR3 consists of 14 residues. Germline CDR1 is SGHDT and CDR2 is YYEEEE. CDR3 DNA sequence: TGTGCCAGCAGCTTAGGGGGGGATAGAGATACGCAGTATTTT. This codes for CASSLGGDRDTQYF.

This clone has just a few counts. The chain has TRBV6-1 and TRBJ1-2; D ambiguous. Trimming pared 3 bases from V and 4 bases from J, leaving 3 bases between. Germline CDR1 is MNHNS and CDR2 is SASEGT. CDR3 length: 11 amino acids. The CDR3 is CASSETYGYTF. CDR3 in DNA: TGTGCCAGCAGTGAGACCTATGGCTACACCTTC.

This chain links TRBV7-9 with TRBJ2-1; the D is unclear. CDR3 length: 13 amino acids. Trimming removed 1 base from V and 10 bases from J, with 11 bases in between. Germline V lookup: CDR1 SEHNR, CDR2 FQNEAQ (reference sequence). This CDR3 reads CASSLDGPGEQFF. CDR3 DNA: TGTGCCAGCAGCTTAGATGGCCCCGGCGAGCAGTTCTTC.

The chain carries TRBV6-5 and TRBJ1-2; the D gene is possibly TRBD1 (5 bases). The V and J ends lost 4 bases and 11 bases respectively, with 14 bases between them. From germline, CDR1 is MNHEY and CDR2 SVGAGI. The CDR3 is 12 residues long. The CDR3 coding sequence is TGTGCCAGCAGTTTACCCGAGGGGAAGTACACCTTC. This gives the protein CASSLPEGKYTF.

The chain's CDR3 is CASSERQGAPGYTF. The CDR3 DNA follows: TGTGCCAGCAGCGAGCGACAGGGGGCGCCTGGCTACACCTTC. This chain connects TRBV6-1 to TRBJ1-2; 10 bases are a match to TRBD1. The V segment lost 6 bases and the J segment 7 bases; nucleotides outside the gene matches: 8. Germline values: CDR1 MNHNS, CDR2 SASEGT. The CDR3 spans 14 residues.

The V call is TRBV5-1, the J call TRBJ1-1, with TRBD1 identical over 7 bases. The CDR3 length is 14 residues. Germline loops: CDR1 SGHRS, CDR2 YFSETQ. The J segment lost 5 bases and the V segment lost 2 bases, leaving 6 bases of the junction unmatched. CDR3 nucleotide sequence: TGCGCCAGCAGCTTAAGACAGGGTGGGACTGAAGCTTTCTTT. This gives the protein CASSLRQGGTEAFF.

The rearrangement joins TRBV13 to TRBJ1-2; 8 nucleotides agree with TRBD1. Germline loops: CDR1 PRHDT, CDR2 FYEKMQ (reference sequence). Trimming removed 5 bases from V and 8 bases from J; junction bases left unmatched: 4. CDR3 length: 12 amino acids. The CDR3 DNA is TGTGCCAGCAGCACGACAGGGGTGGGCTACACCTTC. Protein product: CASSTTGVGYTF. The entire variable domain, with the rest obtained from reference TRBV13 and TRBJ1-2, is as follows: AAGVIQSPRHLIKEKRETATLKCYPIPRHDTVYWYQQGPGQDPQFLISFYEKMQSDKGSIPDRFSAQQFSDYHSELNMSSLELGDSALYFCASSTTGVGYTFGSGTRLTVV.

CDR3 DNA: TGTGCCAGTAGTACCGAGGGACTAGCGGGGTCCTACAATGAGCAGTTCTTC. Its translation: CASSTEGLAGSYNEQFF. The chain combines TRBV19 with TRBJ2-1, with 13 bases lining up with TRBD2. CDR1 and CDR2 (germline): LNHDA, SQIVND (reference sequence). Trimming cost V 4 bases and J 1 base; bases outside gene matches: 4. This CDR3 region has 17 residues.

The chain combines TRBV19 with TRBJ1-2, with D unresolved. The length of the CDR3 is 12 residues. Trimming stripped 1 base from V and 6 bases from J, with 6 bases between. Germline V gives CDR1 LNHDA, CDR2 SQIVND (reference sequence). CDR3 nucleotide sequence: TGTGCCAGTAGTATAGGCCCCGATGGCTACACCTTC. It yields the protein CASSIGPDGYTF.

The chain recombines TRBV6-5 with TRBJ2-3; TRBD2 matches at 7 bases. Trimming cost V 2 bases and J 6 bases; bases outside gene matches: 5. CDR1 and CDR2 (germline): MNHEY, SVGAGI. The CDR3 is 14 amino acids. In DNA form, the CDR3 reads TGTGCCAGCAGTTACACTAGCGTTTTGGATACGCAGTATTTT. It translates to CASSYTSVLDTQYF.

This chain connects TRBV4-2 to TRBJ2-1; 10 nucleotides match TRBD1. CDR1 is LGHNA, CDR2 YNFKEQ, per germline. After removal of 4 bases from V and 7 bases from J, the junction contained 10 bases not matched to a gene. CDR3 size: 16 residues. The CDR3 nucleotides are TGTGCCAGCAGCCCCCGCCGACAGGGGGCTGGAAATGAGCAGTTCTTC. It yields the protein CASSPRRQGAGNEQFF.

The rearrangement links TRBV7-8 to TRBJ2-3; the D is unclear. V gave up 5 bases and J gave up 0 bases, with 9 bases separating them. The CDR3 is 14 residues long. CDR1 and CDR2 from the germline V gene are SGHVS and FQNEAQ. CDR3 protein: CASSITSSTDTQYF. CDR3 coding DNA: TGTGCCAGCAGCATCACCTCTAGCACAGATACGCAGTATTTT.

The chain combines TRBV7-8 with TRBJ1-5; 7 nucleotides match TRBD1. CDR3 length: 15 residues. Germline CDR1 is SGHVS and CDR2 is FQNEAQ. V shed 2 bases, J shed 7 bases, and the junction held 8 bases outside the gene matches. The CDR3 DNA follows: TGTGCCAGCAGCTTACGACAGGGCGCCGGGCAGCCCCAGCATTTT. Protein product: CASSLRQGAGQPQHF.

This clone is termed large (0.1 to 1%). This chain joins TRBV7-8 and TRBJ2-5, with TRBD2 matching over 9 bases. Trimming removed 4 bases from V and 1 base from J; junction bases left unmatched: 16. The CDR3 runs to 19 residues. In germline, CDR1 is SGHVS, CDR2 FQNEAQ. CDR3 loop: CASSSNPMMREGPQETQYF. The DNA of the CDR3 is TGTGCCAGCAGCTCTAACCCAATGATGCGGGAGGGCCCCCAAGAGACCCAGTACTTC.

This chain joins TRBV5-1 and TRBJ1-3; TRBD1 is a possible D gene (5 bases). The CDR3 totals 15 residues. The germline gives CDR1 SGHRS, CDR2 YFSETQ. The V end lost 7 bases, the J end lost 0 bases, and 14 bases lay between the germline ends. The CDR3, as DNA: TGCGCCAGCGGCCGGGACCCGGCCTCTGGAAACACCATATATTTT. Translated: CASGRDPASGNTIYF.

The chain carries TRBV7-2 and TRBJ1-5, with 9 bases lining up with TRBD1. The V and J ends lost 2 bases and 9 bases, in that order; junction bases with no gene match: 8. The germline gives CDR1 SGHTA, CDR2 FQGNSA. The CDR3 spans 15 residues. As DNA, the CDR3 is TGTGCCAGCAGCTTATCCTCAGGACAGGGGAGGCCCCAGCATTTT. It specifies CASSLSSGQGRPQHF.

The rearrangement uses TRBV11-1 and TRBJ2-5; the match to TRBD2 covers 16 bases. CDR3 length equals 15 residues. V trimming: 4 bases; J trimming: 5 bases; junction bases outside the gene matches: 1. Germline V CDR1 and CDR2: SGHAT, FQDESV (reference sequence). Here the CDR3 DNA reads TGTGCCAGCAGCTCGGGACTAGCGGGGGGGGAGACCCAGTACTTC. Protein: CASSSGLAGGETQYF.

CDR3 in DNA: TGTGCCAGCAGCTCTGCTTCGACAGGGAGAAAACTGTTTTTT. Translated: CASSSASTGRKLFF. J is TRBJ1-4 and V is TRBV5-5, with 7 positions matching TRBD1. Germline V CDR1 and CDR2: SGHKS, YYEKEE (reference sequence). The V gene end was trimmed by 3 bases and the J gene end by 10 bases; junction bases not matched to a gene: 9. This CDR3 has 14 amino acids.